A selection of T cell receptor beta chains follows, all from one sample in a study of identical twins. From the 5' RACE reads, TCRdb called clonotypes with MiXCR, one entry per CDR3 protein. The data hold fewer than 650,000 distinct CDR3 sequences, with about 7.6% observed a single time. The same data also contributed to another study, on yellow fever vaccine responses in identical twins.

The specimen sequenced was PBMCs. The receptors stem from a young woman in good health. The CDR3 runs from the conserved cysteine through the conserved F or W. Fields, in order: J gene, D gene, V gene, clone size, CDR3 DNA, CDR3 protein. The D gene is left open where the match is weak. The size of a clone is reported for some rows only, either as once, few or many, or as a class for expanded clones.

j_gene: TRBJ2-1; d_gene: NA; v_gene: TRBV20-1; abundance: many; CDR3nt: TGCAGTGCTAGAGATAACCAGACCAATGAGCAGTTCTTC; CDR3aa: CSARDNQTNEQFF
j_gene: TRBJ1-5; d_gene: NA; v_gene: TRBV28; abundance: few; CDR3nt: TGTGCCAGCAGACAGACTCACTGGCAGCCCCAGCATTTT; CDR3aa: CASRQTHWQPQHF
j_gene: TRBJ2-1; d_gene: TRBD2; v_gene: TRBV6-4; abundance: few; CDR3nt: TGTGCCAGCAGTGGTCTAGCGGGAGGGAACAATGAGCAGTTCTTC; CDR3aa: CASSGLAGGNNEQFF
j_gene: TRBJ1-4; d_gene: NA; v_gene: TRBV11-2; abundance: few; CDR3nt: TGTGCCAGCAGCTTAGCATGGGGGCCCGGCGGAGGGAAACTGTTTTTT; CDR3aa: CASSLAWGPGGGKLFF
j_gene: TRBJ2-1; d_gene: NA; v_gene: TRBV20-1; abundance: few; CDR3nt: TGCAGTGCTAGAGAATCGGGTCAGGAGCAGTTCTTC; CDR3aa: CSARESGQEQFF
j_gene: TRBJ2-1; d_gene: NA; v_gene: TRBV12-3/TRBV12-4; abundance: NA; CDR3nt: TGTGCCAGCAGTTTTCCGGGCGATGAGCAGTTCTTC; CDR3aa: CASSFPGDEQFF
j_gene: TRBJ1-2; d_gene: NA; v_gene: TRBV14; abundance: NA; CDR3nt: TGTGCCAGCAGCCAAGGATCAGGGGCATATGGCTACACCTTC; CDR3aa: CASSQGSGAYGYTF
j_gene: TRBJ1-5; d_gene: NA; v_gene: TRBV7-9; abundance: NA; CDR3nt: TGTGCCAGCAGCCCGCCCTCTCCCAATGGCAATCAGCCCCAGCATTTT; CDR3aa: CASSPPSPNGNQPQHF
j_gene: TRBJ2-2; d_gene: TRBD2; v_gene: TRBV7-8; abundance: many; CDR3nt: TGTGCCAGCAGTCTCTCGGGGGGGGCCGGGGAGCTGTTTTTT; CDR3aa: CASSLSGGAGELFF
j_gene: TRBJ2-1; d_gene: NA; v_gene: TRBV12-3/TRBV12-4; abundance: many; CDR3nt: TGTGCCAGCAGTTCCGGAGGCCCGCCGAAAGAGCAGTTCTTC; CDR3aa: CASSSGGPPKEQFF
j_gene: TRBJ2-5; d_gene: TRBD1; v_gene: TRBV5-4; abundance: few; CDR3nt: TGTGCCAGCAGCTCGACGGGACAGGACCAAGAGACCCAGTACTTC; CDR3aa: CASSSTGQDQETQYF
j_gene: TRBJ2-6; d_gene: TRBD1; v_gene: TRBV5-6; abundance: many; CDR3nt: TGTGCCAGCAGCCCTCGACAGGGGGGATCTGGGGCCAACGTCCTGACTTTC; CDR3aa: CASSPRQGGSGANVLTF
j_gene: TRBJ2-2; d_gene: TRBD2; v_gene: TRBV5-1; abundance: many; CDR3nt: TGCGCCAGCAGACGTCGGAGGAGCGGGGGGGTAACTCGGCGAGACACCGGGGAGCTGTTTTTT; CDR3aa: CASRRRRSGGVTRRDTGELFF
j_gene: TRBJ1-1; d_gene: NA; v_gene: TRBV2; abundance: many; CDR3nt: TGTGCCAGCATCGGGGGTGAGAACACTGAAGCTTTCTTT; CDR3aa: CASIGGENTEAFF
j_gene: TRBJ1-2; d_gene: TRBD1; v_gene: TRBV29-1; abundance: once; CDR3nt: TGCAGCGTTGATAAGGGGGCGACGGGCTACACCTTC; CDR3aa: CSVDKGATGYTF
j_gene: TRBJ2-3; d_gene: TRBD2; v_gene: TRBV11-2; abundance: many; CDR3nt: TGTGCCAGCAGCTTAGTTAGGCCGGGACTAGCGGGAATAAAGGGAGATACGCAGTATTTT; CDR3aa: CASSLVRPGLAGIKGDTQYF
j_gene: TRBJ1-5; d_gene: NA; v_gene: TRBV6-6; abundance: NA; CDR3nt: TGTGCCGCCACTGGGGGGGAGGCTCAGCCCCAGCATTTT; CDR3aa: CAATGGEAQPQHF
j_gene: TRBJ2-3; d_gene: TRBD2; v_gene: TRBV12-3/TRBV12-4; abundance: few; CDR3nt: TGTGCCAGCAGCCCGAGGAGCGGGAGTGGAGGGACAGATACGCAGTATTTT; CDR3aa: CASSPRSGSGGTDTQYF
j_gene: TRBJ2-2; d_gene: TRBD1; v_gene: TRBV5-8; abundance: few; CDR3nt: TGTGCCAGCAGTGAACCGGGACAGATCACCGGGGAGCTGTTTTTT; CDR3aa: CASSEPGQITGELFF
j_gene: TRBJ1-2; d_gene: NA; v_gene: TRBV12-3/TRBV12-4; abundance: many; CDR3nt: TGTGCCGGGAGGGGGACGGGAGGCTACACCTTC; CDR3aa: CAGRGTGGYTF
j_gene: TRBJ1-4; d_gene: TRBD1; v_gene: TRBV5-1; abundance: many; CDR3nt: TGCGCCAGCAGCTTGGGCGACAGGGGCCCTAATGAAAAACTGTTTTTT; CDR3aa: CASSLGDRGPNEKLFF
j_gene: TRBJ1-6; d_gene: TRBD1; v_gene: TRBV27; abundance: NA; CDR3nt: TGTGCCAGCAGAACCCGAGGGGACAGGAGTTTCTATAATTCACCCCTCCACTTT; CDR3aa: CASRTRGDRSFYNSPLHF
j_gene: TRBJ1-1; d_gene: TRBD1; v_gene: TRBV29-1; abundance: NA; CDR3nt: TGCAGCGTGGCCGGGACAGGCCATATCGAGGCTTTCTTT; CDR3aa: CSVAGTGHIEAFF
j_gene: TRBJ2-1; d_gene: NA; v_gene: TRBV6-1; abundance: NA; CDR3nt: TGTGCCAGCAGTGAAGCTCCAGTCACTGAGCAGTTCTTC; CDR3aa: CASSEAPVTEQFF
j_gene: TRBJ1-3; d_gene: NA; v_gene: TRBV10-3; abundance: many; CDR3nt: TGTGCCATCAGTGAAGACTCAAACACCATATATTTT; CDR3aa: CAISEDSNTIYF
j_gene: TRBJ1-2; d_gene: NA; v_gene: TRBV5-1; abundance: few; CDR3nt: TGCGCCAGCAGCTTGGCCCCGACAGAGCTTAACTATGGCTACACCTTC; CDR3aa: CASSLAPTELNYGYTF
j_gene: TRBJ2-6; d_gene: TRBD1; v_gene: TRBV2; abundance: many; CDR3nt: TGTGCCAGCAGTTTGACAGGGGTGCAGAAATCTGGGGCCAACGTCCTGACTTTC; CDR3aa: CASSLTGVQKSGANVLTF
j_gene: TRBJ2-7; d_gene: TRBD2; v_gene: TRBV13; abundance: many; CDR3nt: TGTGCCAGCAGCCGAAAGGGACTAGCGGGATACGAGCAGTACTTC; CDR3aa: CASSRKGLAGYEQYF
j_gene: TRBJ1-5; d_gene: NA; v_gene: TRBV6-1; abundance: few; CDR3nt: TGTGCCAGCAGTACAAGGAGCAATCAGCCCCAGCATTTT; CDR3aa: CASSTRSNQPQHF
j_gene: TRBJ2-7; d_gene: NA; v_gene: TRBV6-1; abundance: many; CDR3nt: TGTGCCAGCAGTGGGACAGGACTATCCTACGAGCAGTACTTC; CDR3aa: CASSGTGLSYEQYF
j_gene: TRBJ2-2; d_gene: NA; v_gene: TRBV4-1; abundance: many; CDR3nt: TGCGCCAGCGGACAGACGAACACCGGGGAGCTGTTTTTT; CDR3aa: CASGQTNTGELFF
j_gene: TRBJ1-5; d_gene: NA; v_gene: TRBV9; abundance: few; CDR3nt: TGTGCCAGCAGCGTTTCTGGGACTAGCAATCAGCCCCAGCATTTT; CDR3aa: CASSVSGTSNQPQHF
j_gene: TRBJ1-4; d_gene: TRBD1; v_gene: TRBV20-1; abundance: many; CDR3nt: TGCAGTGCTAGACAGGGGGTCTTTGGTGAAAAACTGTTTTTT; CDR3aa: CSARQGVFGEKLFF
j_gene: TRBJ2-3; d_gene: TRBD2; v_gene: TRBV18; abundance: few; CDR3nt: TGTGCCAGCTCACCTCCTAGCGGGAGAAGATCAGATACGCAGTATTTT; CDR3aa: CASSPPSGRRSDTQYF
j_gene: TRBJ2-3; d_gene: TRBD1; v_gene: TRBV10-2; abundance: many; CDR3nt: TGCGCCAGCGGACAGGGTCCAGATACGCAGTATTTT; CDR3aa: CASGQGPDTQYF
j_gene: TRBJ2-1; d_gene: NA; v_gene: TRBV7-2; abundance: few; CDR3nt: TGTGCCAGCAGCCCCCGGGGAGCGGGTTATGAGCAGTTCTTC; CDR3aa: CASSPRGAGYEQFF
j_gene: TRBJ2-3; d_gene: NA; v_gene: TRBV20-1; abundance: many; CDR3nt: TGCAGTGGTAGGGGTCGGACAGATACGCAGTATTTT; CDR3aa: CSGRGRTDTQYF